One sample yielded the 8 T cell receptor beta chains listed below, sequenced in a study of blood T cells in healthy people across ages. A second PCR, run for about 7 to 12 cycles, used a sample-barcoded 5' primer plus a J-beta primer mix. One entry per CDR3 protein, called by TCRdb with MiXCR from the 5' RACE reads. The sample lists 1.4 million to 1.5 million distinct CDR3 sequences; approximately 40% were seen once. Source material: blood. All receptors come from a woman aged 18-29 years in good health.

CDR3 DNA: TGTGCCAGCAGAAAGACTAGCGGGGGGGAAGAGACCCAGTACTTC. Amino acid sequence: CASRKTSGGEETQYF. The gene calls are TRBV6-6 and TRBJ2-5; the match to TRBD2 covers 14 bases. The junction had 3 bases not matched to a gene; V was cut back by 6 bases and J by 3 bases. The CDR3 spans 15 residues. The V gene's germline CDR1 is MNHNY and CDR2 SVGAGI (reference sequence).

In this sample, this clonotype turned up a few times. This chain connects TRBV5-1 to TRBJ1-1; D remains unclear. The V end lost 1 base, the J end lost 8 bases, and 15 bases lay between the germline ends. Germline CDR1 SGHRS, CDR2 YFSETQ. This CDR3 is built from 14 residues. CDR3 DNA sequence: TGCGCCAGCAGCTTGTCCTCGAGTTATTCGGAAGCTTTCTTT. Its translation is CASSLSSSYSEAFF.

The table lists this clonotype with many counts. The V gene is TRBV10-3, the J gene TRBJ2-3, with TRBD2 matching 14 bases. The germline gives CDR1 ENHRY, CDR2 SYGVKD. Unmatched junction bases numbered 2, after V lost 6 bases and J lost 6 bases. There are 14 residues in the CDR3. The chain's CDR3 is CAIRTSGGADTQYF. For the CDR3, the DNA is TGTGCCATCAGGACTAGCGGGGGGGCGGATACGCAGTATTTT.

As regards this clonotype: A much larger clone lies a single base off, so this may be a read error. The chain uses TRBV12-3 or TRBV12-4 and TRBJ2-3; D might be TRBD2 (5 bases). This CDR3 region has 15 residues. CDR3 in DNA: TGTGCCAGCAGGTTTGGAACAGTGGGAGCAGATGCGCAGTATTTT. The encoded protein is CASRFGTVGADAQYF.

The rearrangement joins TRBV7-2 to TRBJ2-1, with no clear D. Trimming shortened V by 1 base and J by 9 bases, and 10 bases separated the two germline ends. This CDR3 has 13 amino acids. The germline V gene has CDR1 SGHTA and CDR2 FQGNSA. CDR3 DNA sequence: TGTGCCAGCAGCTTAGAAGCTTTAGGTGAGCAGTTCTTC. It is translated as CASSLEALGEQFF.

With regard to this clonotype: One end of the junction does not line up with germline, which may come from a read error. The gene calls are TRBV20-1 and TRBJ2-3; 8 nucleotides align to TRBD2. Per the germline V gene, CDR1 is DFQATT and CDR2 is SNEGSKA (reference sequence). The CDR3 is 15 residues long. CDR3 sequence reads: CSPSGGGGLTDTQYF. As DNA, the CDR3 is TGCAGTCCTAGTGGGGGCGGGGGGCTCACAGATACGCAGTATTTT.

In this sample, this clonotype turned up many times. V gene TRBV7-2 combines with J gene TRBJ1-2; perhaps TRBD1 as D (6 bases). The CDR3 extends over 16 amino acids. V gave up 1 base and J gave up 8 bases, with 20 bases separating them. Germline loops: CDR1 SGHTA, CDR2 FQGNSA. CDR3 DNA sequence: TGTGCCAGCAGCTTAGGGTCTCGCGTACAGGGAAGGGGCTACACCTTC. Translation: CASSLGSRVQGRGYTF. Full variable domain (rest looked up from reference TRBV7-2 and TRBJ1-2): GAGVSQSPSNKVTEKGKDVELRCDPISGHTALYWYRQSLGQGLEFLIYFQGNSAPDKSGLPSDRFSAERTGGSVSTLTIQRTQQEDSAVYLCASSLGSRVQGRGYTFGSGTRLTVV.

The CDR3: CASSRLAGGRDNEQFF. DNA for the CDR3: TGTGCCAGCTCACGACTAGCGGGAGGGCGAGACAATGAGCAGTTCTTC. This chain uses TRBV18 with TRBJ2-1; the match to TRBD2 covers 14 bases. The CDR3 totals 16 residues. Germline values: CDR1 KGHSH, CDR2 LQKENI. With 4 bases clipped from V and 5 bases from J, the junction kept 4 bases outside the gene matches.